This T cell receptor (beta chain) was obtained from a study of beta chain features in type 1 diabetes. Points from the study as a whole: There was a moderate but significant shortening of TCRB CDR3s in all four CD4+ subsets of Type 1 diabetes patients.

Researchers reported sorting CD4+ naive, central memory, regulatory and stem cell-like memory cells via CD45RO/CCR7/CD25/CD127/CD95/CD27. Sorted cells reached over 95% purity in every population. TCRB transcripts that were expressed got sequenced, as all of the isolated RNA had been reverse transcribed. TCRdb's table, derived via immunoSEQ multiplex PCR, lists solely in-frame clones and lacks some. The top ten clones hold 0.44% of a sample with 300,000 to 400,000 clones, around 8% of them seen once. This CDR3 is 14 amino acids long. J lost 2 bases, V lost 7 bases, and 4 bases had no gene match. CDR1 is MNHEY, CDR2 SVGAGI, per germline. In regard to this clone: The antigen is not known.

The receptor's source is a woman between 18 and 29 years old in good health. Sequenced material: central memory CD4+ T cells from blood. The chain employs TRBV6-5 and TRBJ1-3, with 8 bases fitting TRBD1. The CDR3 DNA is TGTGCCAGCACCGGACAGGGTCCTGGAAACACCATATATTTT. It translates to CASTGQGPGNTIYF.